The next 10 T cell receptor beta chains were all read from a single sample in a study of T cells in Graves' hyperthyroidism and ophthalmopathy (dated 2019 in TCRdb). Library preparation used multiplex PCR. Reads for this sample came from an Illumina HiSeq 2000. Amplification of TCR beta CDR3 regions was carried out from RNA transcripts. A first-round RT-PCR of the TCR CDR3 used the HTBI primer set with the Qiagen OneStep RT-PCR kit. The raw public reads went through TCRdb reprocessing: fastp at Q25, MiXCR clone calling, in-frame beta chains kept. CDR3 protein sequences are deduplicated, and each keeps its most common genes and DNA. The sample records hundreds of thousands of distinct CDR3 sequences, 14% of which are singletons. Clones ranked in the top ten supply around 12% of the sample. The sequenced material came from blood. The receptor source for this set is a woman in her forties or fifties with Graves' ophthalmopathy.

Ten or more counts support this clonotype. This rearrangement joins TRBV9 to TRBJ1-5, with no clear D. This CDR3 has 15 amino acids. Per germline, CDR1 SGDLS and CDR2 YYNGEE. V was pared by 3 bases and J by 9 bases, with 19 bases between. CDR3 coding DNA: TGTGCCAGCAGCGCATCCCCCGGGTTCGATAGGCCCCAGCATTTT. It yields the protein CASSASPGFDRPQHF.

This clonotype was detected only a few times. The V gene is TRBV4-3, the J gene TRBJ2-4, with D tentatively TRBD1 (6 bases). Germline CDR1 and CDR2: LGHNA and YSLEER. The CDR3 loop spans 14 amino acids. V was pared by 1 base and J by 6 bases, with 10 bases between. CDR3 in amino acids: CASSQGTGINIQYF. DNA of the CDR3: TGCGCCAGCAGCCAAGGAACAGGGATAAACATTCAGTACTTC.

The V call is TRBV4-3, the J call TRBJ2-1; 9 nucleotides line up with TRBD2. The V gene's germline CDR1 is LGHNA and CDR2 YSLEER. Losses at the gene ends were 4 bases for V and 4 bases for J; bases not matched to a gene: 17. The CDR3 length is 19 residues. The CDR3 reads CASSPMTSGGSLGYNEQFF. DNA of the CDR3: TGCGCCAGCAGCCCAATGACTAGCGGAGGTAGTTTGGGGTACAATGAGCAGTTCTTC.

The chain couples TRBV20-1 to TRBJ2-3; D tentatively fits TRBD1 or TRBD2 (5 bases each). The V gene lost 3 bases and the J gene lost 2 bases, with 12 bases spanning the gap. Germline V CDR1 and CDR2: DFQATT, SNEGSKA (reference sequence). This CDR3 comprises 14 residues. CDR3 bases: TGCAGTGCTAGGGGACCGGCTAACACAGATACGCAGTATTTT. Encoded protein: CSARGPANTDTQYF.

This clonotype was detected many times. The J gene is TRBJ1-5, the V gene TRBV20-1; tentative D call: TRBD1 (6 bases). V was cut by 6 bases and J by 7 bases, with 13 bases left in between. Germline values: CDR1 DFQATT, CDR2 SNEGSKA (reference sequence). The CDR3 contains 12 residues. CDR3 region: CSATGSGQPQHF. Written as DNA, the CDR3 is TGCAGTGCCACAGGGAGTGGGCAGCCCCAGCATTTT.

In its sample, this clonotype was seen many times. CDR3 sequence: CASSPRTSGSYNEQFF. In DNA, the CDR3 is TGTGCCAGCAGCCCACGGACTAGCGGCTCCTACAATGAGCAGTTCTTC. The rearrangement uses TRBV7-9 and TRBJ2-1; 10 nucleotides align to TRBD2. Germline V CDR1 and CDR2: SEHNR, FQNEAQ (reference sequence). V shed 5 bases, J shed 0 bases, and the junction held 4 bases outside the gene matches. The CDR3 is 16 amino acids.

This clonotype was observed a few times. V is TRBV7-3 and J is TRBJ2-1, with 10 bases that match TRBD1. The CDR3 sequence is 14 residues long. V lost 4 bases and J lost 7; bases outside the gene matches: 4. Germline CDR1 is SGHTA and CDR2 is FQGTGA. CDR3: CASSSGQGVNEQFF. In DNA, the CDR3 is TGTGCCAGCAGCTCCGGACAGGGGGTTAATGAGCAGTTCTTC.

This clonotype was seen only a few times. The J gene is TRBJ2-2, the V gene TRBV29-1, with D uncertain. The CDR3 contains 11 residues. The germline V and J ends were trimmed by 6 bases and 4 bases, with 6 bases remaining between them. Per germline, CDR1 SQVTM and CDR2 ANQGSEA. DNA for the CDR3: TGCAGCGTCATAAGCACCGGGGAGCTGTTTTTT. This sequence encodes CSVISTGELFF.

This clonotype has only a few counts. The chain links TRBV6-2 or TRBV6-3 to TRBJ2-2; D is undetermined. The V gene lost 2 bases and the J gene lost 6 bases, with 7 bases spanning the gap. Germline CDR1 MNHEY, CDR2 SVGEGT. The CDR3 is 13 residues long. DNA of the CDR3: TGTGCCAGCAGTTACACTCTATCCGGGGAGCTGTTTTTT. This gives the protein CASSYTLSGELFF.

The table lists this clonotype with many counts. The gene calls are TRBV18 and TRBJ1-3; D gene unclear. Trimming shortened V by 2 bases and J by 0 bases, and 8 bases separated the two germline ends. Germline assignment: CDR1 KGHSH and CDR2 LQKENI. The CDR3 length is 15 residues. CDR3 sequence (DNA): TGTGCCAGCTCACCAAGTGCAGACTCTGGAAACACCATATATTTT. It codes for CASSPSADSGNTIYF.